The source of this T cell receptor (beta chain) is a study of shared T cell receptors in the human thymus. Produced via immunoSEQ multiplex PCR; TCRdb's table is partial and in-frame only. The sample lists approximately 580,000 clones, 75% to 80% occurring once. The length of the CDR3 is 17 residues. Trimming removed 2 bases from V and 10 bases from J, with 24 bases in between. The V gene's germline CDR1 is MDHEN and CDR2 SYDVKM. This sample also appeared in a second study, on human thymus T cells.

This chain joins TRBV28 and TRBJ2-1; perhaps TRBD2 as D (6 bases). This receptor was obtained from a boy under two years old with a congenital heart defect. The sample was thymocytes. In nucleotides, the CDR3 is TGTGCCAGCAGTTTAATATCTCGACCGGAGCGGGCGGGCGAGCAGTTCTTC. Translation: CASSLISRPERAGEQFF.